Shown below are 28 T cell receptor beta chains from a single sample sequenced in a study of T cell repertoires in cytomegalovirus infection. TCRdb itself ran the reads through MiXCR, one entry per CDR3 protein. The table records approximately 990,000 distinct CDR3 sequences, 31% of them present only once. No antigen has been identified for these receptors. The starting material was cultured CD8+ T cells from PBMCs, obtained from culture after CMV antigen stimulation. Every receptor here comes from a human donor in good health (CMV status not recorded). Some clones in this sample may be carry-over from other donors' samples.

This chain joins TRBV4-3 and TRBJ1-1; TRBD1 might be the D (5 bases). This CDR3 comprises 14 residues. The V end was cut by 0 bases, the J end by 3 bases, with 8 bases between. Germline V gives CDR1 LGHNA, CDR2 YSLEER. CDR3 sequence: CASSQDRDDTEAFF. The CDR3 DNA sequence: TGCGCCAGCAGCCAAGACAGGGACGACACTGAAGCTTTCTTT.

V gene TRBV6-2 or TRBV6-3 combines with J gene TRBJ1-5; 7 bases match TRBD1. The CDR3 length is 15 residues. V lost 6 bases, J lost 5 bases, and 10 bases stayed unmatched. From germline, CDR1 is MNHEY and CDR2 SVGEGT. In DNA, the CDR3 is TGTGCCAGCAGCTGGTCTACAGGGGAGGATCAGCCCCAGCATTTT. Its protein product is CASSWSTGEDQPQHF.

J is TRBJ1-1 and V is TRBV6-6, with 8 bases lining up with TRBD1. Germline CDR1 MNHNY, CDR2 SVGAGI (reference sequence). J lost 8 bases, V lost 8 bases, and 7 bases had no gene match. This CDR3 contains 12 residues. DNA for the CDR3: TGTGCCAGCGAGGGGACAGGAGAAGAAGCTTTCTTT. This gives the protein CASEGTGEEAFF.

This clonotype was counted once. The CDR3 end shows no conserved phenylalanine or tryptophan, and so a read error is likely. The V and J genes are TRBV7-4 and TRBJ2-1, with D perhaps assigned TRBD1 or TRBD2 (5 bases each). V lost 5 bases to trimming and J lost 0 bases, with 14 bases between them. Germline V lookup: CDR1 SGHVT, CDR2 SQSDAQ. This CDR3 comprises 16 residues. The CDR3 coding sequence is TGTGCCAGCAGCCGAAGTTTGGGGGACTCCTACAATGAGCAGTTCTCC. As protein: CASSRSLGDSYNEQFS.

V and J are TRBV7-6 and TRBJ2-5, with TRBD1 matching 7 bases. This CDR3 is built from 14 residues. CDR1 SGHVS and CDR2 FNYEAQ come from the germline V gene. The V gene end was trimmed by 5 bases and the J gene end by 2 bases; junction bases not matched to a gene: 5. CDR3: CASSQRGQQETQYF. CDR3 bases: TGTGCCAGCAGCCAGAGGGGGCAGCAAGAGACCCAGTACTTC.

The chain has TRBV20-1 and TRBJ2-7; tentatively, D is TRBD1 or TRBD2 (6 bases each). The CDR3 contains 15 residues. The ends were cut back, 1 base at V and 0 bases at J, with 13 bases in the middle. Germline CDR1 is DFQATT and CDR2 is SNEGSKA (reference sequence). CDR3 amino acids: CSARGLGGNSYEQYF. In DNA form, the CDR3 reads TGCAGTGCTAGAGGGCTAGGGGGGAACTCCTACGAGCAGTACTTC.

There are many counts of this clonotype. The J gene is TRBJ2-3, the V gene TRBV7-8, with unresolved D. Trimming left V 0 bases short and J 6 bases short, with 7 bases between. The length of the CDR3 is 13 residues. Germline lookup yields CDR1 SGHVS and CDR2 FQNEAQ. CDR3 DNA: TGTGCCAGCAGCTTAGCGCTTCTGGATACGCAGTATTTT. Its translation: CASSLALLDTQYF.

The genes are TRBV5-1 and TRBJ2-3; the D is unclear. Germline assignment: CDR1 SGHRS and CDR2 YFSETQ. The ends were cut back, 3 bases at V and 1 base at J, with 15 bases in the middle. The CDR3 contains 16 residues. CDR3 nucleotides: TGCGCCAGCAGCTCCTTTATAGGGATCGGCACAGATACGCAGTATTTT. This codes for CASSSFIGIGTDTQYF.

This chain uses TRBV4-2 with TRBJ2-7; perhaps TRBD1 as D (5 bases). The V end was cut by 1 base, the J end by 6 bases, with 10 bases between. This CDR3 is 13 amino acids long. Germline V lookup: CDR1 LGHNA, CDR2 YNFKEQ. The CDR3 reads CASSQARVIEQYF. Written as DNA, the CDR3 is TGTGCCAGCAGCCAAGCCAGGGTGATCGAGCAGTACTTC.

The chain recombines TRBV12-3 or TRBV12-4 with TRBJ2-1; the match to TRBD2 covers 8 bases. The CDR3 contains 17 residues. The junction had 15 bases not matched to a gene; V was cut back by 3 bases and J by 8 bases. As DNA, the CDR3 is TGTGCCAGCAGTTTGGCCTCGGGTAGCGGGGAGCAGGATGAGCAGTTCTTC. Protein: CASSLASGSGEQDEQFF.

This clonotype was seen a handful of times. The chain uses TRBV2 and TRBJ2-1, with 9 bases identical to TRBD1. Germline V gene sequence: CDR1 SNHLY, CDR2 FYNNEI. CDR3 length: 15 residues. The V gene end was trimmed by 5 bases and the J gene end by 7 bases; junction bases not matched to a gene: 9. The CDR3 is CASSPDRGGRNEQFF. In nucleotides, the CDR3 is TGTGCCAGCAGTCCGGACAGGGGAGGTCGGAATGAGCAGTTCTTC.

This clonotype was observed at least ten times. The genes are TRBV11-1 and TRBJ2-1; 8 bases line up with TRBD2. The CDR3 has 14 residues. V trimming: 5 bases; J trimming: 11 bases; junction bases outside the gene matches: 11. CDR1 is SGHAT, CDR2 FQDESV, per germline (reference sequence). CDR3 in DNA: TGTGCCAGCAGCCAAGGCAGCGGGGGCCGACAGCAGTTCTTC. Protein product: CASSQGSGGRQQFF.

The CDR3 DNA reads TGTGCCACCACTTCAGAGCTCCAAGAGACCCAGTACTTC. Translated, it gives CATTSELQETQYF. The chain combines TRBV15 with TRBJ2-5; D remains ambiguous. Trimming cost V 7 bases and J 1 base, with 10 bases left between them. The CDR3 consists of 13 residues. Germline loops: CDR1 LNHNV, CDR2 YYDKDF (reference sequence).

Concerning this clonotype: This may be a read error, as it is one base from a much larger clone. The rearrangement uses TRBV7-6 and TRBJ2-7, with D perhaps matching TRBD2 (5 bases). Germline lookup yields CDR1 SGHVS and CDR2 FNYEAQ. The CDR3 extends over 14 amino acids. The CDR3 DNA sequence: TGTGTCAGCAGCTTAGGCGGAGGTTACTACGAGCAGTACGTC. Translated: CVSSLGGGYYEQYV.

The V call is TRBV20-1, the J call TRBJ1-5; no firm D call. The germline V and J ends were trimmed by 3 bases and 3 bases, with 9 bases remaining between them. There are 13 residues in the CDR3. The germline V gene has CDR1 DFQATT and CDR2 SNEGSKA (reference sequence). CDR3 DNA: TGCAGTGCTAGTGGGCGCTACAATCAGCCCCAGCATTTT. Translation: CSASGRYNQPQHF.

This clonotype was seen more than once but under ten times. The chain uses TRBV7-9 and TRBJ2-7, with D perhaps being TRBD1 or TRBD2 (5 bases each). This CDR3 spans 15 amino acids. Germline V CDR1 and CDR2: SEHNR, FQNEAQ (reference sequence). V lost 5 bases and J 0 bases, leaving 14 bases between the germline ends. CDR3 residues: CASSQGPAPSYEQYF. The CDR3 DNA is TGTGCCAGCAGCCAGGGACCAGCTCCCTCCTACGAGCAGTACTTC.

In this sample, this clonotype turned up many times. The chain combines TRBV7-8 with TRBJ1-2; D call uncertain. Germline assignment: CDR1 SGHVS and CDR2 FQNEAQ. CDR3 size: 17 residues. Trimming cost V 1 base and J 4 bases, with 19 bases left between them. Written as DNA, the CDR3 is TGTGCCAGCAGCTTAGGGAAGACCGAGGGCCTATCCTATGGCTACACCTTC. Residues: CASSLGKTEGLSYGYTF.

To note about this clonotype: A read error may produce the germline difference seen at one junction end. This chain connects TRBV6-2 or TRBV6-3 to TRBJ1-5, with 8 nucleotides matching TRBD1. The CDR3 has 14 amino acids. Germline V CDR1 and CDR2: MNHEY, SVGEGT. CDR3 in DNA: TGTGCCAGCACGGCAGGGGGCCCGGATCAGCCCCATCATTTT. Translation: CASTAGGPDQPHHF.

The chain carries TRBV9 and TRBJ1-2; 7 bases line up with TRBD1. Looked up from germline, CDR1 is SGDLS and CDR2 is YYNGEE. The CDR3 runs 16 residues. Trimming cost V 3 bases and J 6 bases; bases outside gene matches: 14. CDR3 DNA: TGTGCCAGCAGCGGGATGGCGTGGGAGGGGGCCGATGGCTACACCTTC. Amino acids: CASSGMAWEGADGYTF.

Only a few counts were recorded for this clonotype. V and J are TRBV19 and TRBJ1-2, with unresolved D. CDR3 length: 18 amino acids. V was cut by 3 bases and J by 4 bases, with 24 bases left in between. From germline, CDR1 is LNHDA and CDR2 SQIVND (reference sequence). The DNA of the CDR3 is TGTGCCAGTAGTATGTCCCCTCCACAAATTCAATACCGCTATGGCTACACCTTC. Translated: CASSMSPPQIQYRYGYTF.

This clonotype was seen more than once but under ten times. The chain combines TRBV7-8 with TRBJ1-4; TRBD1 aligns across 7 bases. The length of the CDR3 is 15 residues. CDR1 is SGHVS, CDR2 FQNEAQ, per germline. V was pared by 1 base and J by 10 bases, with 9 bases of the junction left unmatched. CDR3 loop: CASSLEGQPWGKLFF. The CDR3 bases are TGTGCCAGCAGCTTAGAGGGACAGCCCTGGGGAAAACTGTTTTTT.

This clonotype was observed a handful of times. The rearrangement joins TRBV4-1 to TRBJ1-5, with unresolved D. Trimming shortened V by 0 bases and J by 5 bases, and 11 bases separated the two germline ends. The CDR3 contains 15 residues. The germline V gene has CDR1 MGHRA and CDR2 YSYEKL. As DNA, the CDR3 is TGCGCCAGCAGCCAAGAGTTTGTAGTACATCAGCCCCAGCATTTT. As protein: CASSQEFVVHQPQHF.

This clonotype was counted a few times. The chain uses TRBV7-8 and TRBJ2-7; D ambiguous. V lost 4 bases and J 6 bases, leaving 13 bases between the germline ends. The CDR3 contains 13 residues. From germline, CDR1 is SGHVS and CDR2 FQNEAQ. For the CDR3, the DNA is TGTGCCAGCAGCTCAAGGACGTTGGCCGAGCAGTACTTC. This translates into CASSSRTLAEQYF.

This clonotype has just a few counts. This chain links TRBV12-3 or TRBV12-4 with TRBJ2-5; no definite D call. Trimming shortened V by 2 bases and J by 0 bases, and 10 bases separated the two germline ends. This CDR3 comprises 15 residues. CDR3 sequence: CASSLNTDNQETQYF. The DNA of the CDR3 is TGTGCCAGCAGTTTAAATACAGATAACCAAGAGACCCAGTACTTC.

CDR3 amino acids: CASRFRTSDSYEQYF. CDR3 in DNA: TGCGCCAGCAGGTTTCGGACTAGCGACTCCTACGAGCAGTACTTC. This chain joins TRBV5-1 and TRBJ2-7; the match to TRBD2 covers 9 bases. J lost 0 bases, V lost 5 bases, and 6 bases had no gene match. This CDR3 spans 15 amino acids. The germline V gene has CDR1 SGHRS and CDR2 YFSETQ.

This chain joins TRBV18 and TRBJ2-1, with TRBD1 matching 7 bases. The germline V gene has CDR1 KGHSH and CDR2 LQKENI. The trim removed 0 bases at V and 3 bases at J, leaving 2 bases unmatched. The CDR3 runs to 15 residues. CDR3 bases: TGTGCCAGCTCACCACCTAGGGACAGCTACAATGAGCAGTTCTTC. Translating gives CASSPPRDSYNEQFF.

This clonotype was detected ten times or more. The rearrangement uses TRBV5-1 and TRBJ2-1, with D possibly being TRBD1 or TRBD2 (7 bases each). The V end lost 1 base, the J end lost 2 bases, and 13 bases lay between the germline ends. The CDR3 covers 16 residues. Germline V lookup: CDR1 SGHRS, CDR2 YFSETQ. The CDR3 sequence is CASSLTQGGTYNEQFF. In DNA form, the CDR3 reads TGCGCCAGCAGCTTGACGCAGGGGGGGACCTACAATGAGCAGTTCTTC.

This clonotype has more than one count but fewer than ten. This chain links TRBV7-6 with TRBJ2-2, with TRBD1 identical over 8 bases. Trimming took 5 bases from V and 1 from J; bases not matched to a gene: 9. Germline CDR1 reads SGHVS; CDR2 reads FNYEAQ. The CDR3 contains 17 residues. The CDR3 loop reads CASSRRPGQENTGELFF. Here the CDR3 DNA reads TGTGCCAGCAGCCGTAGACCGGGACAGGAGAACACCGGGGAGCTGTTTTTT.